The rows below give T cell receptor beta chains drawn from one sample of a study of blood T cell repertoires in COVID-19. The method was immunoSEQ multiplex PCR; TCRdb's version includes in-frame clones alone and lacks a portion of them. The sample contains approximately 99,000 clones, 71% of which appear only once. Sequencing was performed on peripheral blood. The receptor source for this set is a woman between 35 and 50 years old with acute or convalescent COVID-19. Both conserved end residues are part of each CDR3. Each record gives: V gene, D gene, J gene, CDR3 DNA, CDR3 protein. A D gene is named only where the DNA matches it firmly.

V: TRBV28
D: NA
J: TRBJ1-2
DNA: TGTGCCAGCAGTTTATTACAGGGTACGCACTATGGCTACACCTTC
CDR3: CASSLLQGTHYGYTF

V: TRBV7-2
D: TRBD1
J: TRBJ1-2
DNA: TGTGCCAGCAGCTCCCCCGGACAGGGGAAGTTCAGCTACACCTTC
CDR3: CASSSPGQGKFSYTF

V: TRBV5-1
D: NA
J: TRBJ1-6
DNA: TGCGCCAGCAGGACCGACAGTTGGTATAATTCACCCCTCCACTTT
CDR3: CASRTDSWYNSPLHF

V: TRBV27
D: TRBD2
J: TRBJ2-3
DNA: TGTGCCAGCAGTTTAGGACTAGCGGGGGCCCGAGATACGCAGTATTTT
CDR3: CASSLGLAGARDTQYF

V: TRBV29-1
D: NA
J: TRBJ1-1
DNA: TGCAGCGTTGGTGGACAGACGACGAACACTGAAGCTTTCTTT
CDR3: CSVGGQTTNTEAFF

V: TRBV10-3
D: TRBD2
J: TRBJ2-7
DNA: TGTGCCATCAGTGAGGGGACGGGGGGGCCCAACGAGCAGTACTTC
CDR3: CAISEGTGGPNEQYF

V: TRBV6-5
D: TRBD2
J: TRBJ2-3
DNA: TGTGCCAGCTCCCAACTAGCGGGGGGCACAGATACGCAGTATTTT
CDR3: CASSQLAGGTDTQYF

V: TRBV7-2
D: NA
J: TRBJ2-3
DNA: TGTGCCAGCAGCATGAGGGCAGGAGCGCAGTATTTT
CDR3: CASSMRAGAQYF

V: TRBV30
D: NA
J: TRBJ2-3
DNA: TGTGCCTGGAGTGGGGGACTCACAGATACGCAGTATTTT
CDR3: CAWSGGLTDTQYF

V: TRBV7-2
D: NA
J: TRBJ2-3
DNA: TGTGCCAGCAGCTTTCCGGCGGGGGCCACAGATACGCAGTATTTT
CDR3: CASSFPAGATDTQYF

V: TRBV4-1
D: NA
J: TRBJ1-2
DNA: TGCGCCAGCAGCCTCCGAGGGCAGAGTAAGGATAACTATGGCTACACCTTC
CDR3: CASSLRGQSKDNYGYTF